The sequence of this T cell receptor beta chain was determined in a study of CXCR3-negative and CXCR3-positive naive CD8 T cells. General study points: Much lower diversity was found in memory CD8+ cells, while both naive subsets had comparably high diversity. Naive subsets had comparable surface CD5; TCR strength was inferred from TRB CDR3 properties.

This CDR3 is built from 16 residues. The germline V gene has CDR1 DFQATT and CDR2 SNEGSKA (reference sequence). CD45RO-CCR7+CD27+CD95- cells counted as naive CD8+ T cells. Remarks on this clonotype: The antigen remains undetermined.

Via 5' RACE with UMI labels, TRB cDNA libraries were prepared. With the 5' RACE reads reprocessed, TCRdb shows one record per CDR3 protein and no DNA. Across fewer than 10,000 distinct CDR3 sequences, the top ten clones capture roughly 2% of the sample. The receptor was isolated from a human donor in good health. Some clones in this sample may be carry-over from other donors' samples. The sequenced sample consisted of naive CXCR3- CD8+ T cells from blood. Subset specified: CD45RO-CCR7+CD27+CD95- naive CD8+ T cells lacking CXCR3 (TNR3-). This chain joins TRBV20-1 and TRBJ2-3; TCRdb designates TRBD2, a call that cannot be tested without DNA. The CDR3 reads CSARDYTSGSTDTQYF.